This T cell receptor (beta chain) originates from a study of technical replicates of blood from a few donors. The CDR3 has 14 amino acids. The V gene end was trimmed by 6 bases and the J gene end by 7 bases; junction bases not matched to a gene: 11. Germline loops: CDR1 SEHNR, CDR2 FQNEAQ (reference sequence). Sequenced by immunoSEQ multiplex PCR; TCRdb stores in-frame clones only, minus some. Of about 79,000 clones in the sample, about 91% were seen once. This rearrangement joins TRBV7-9 to TRBJ2-7, with 8 bases matching TRBD1. This TCR was sampled from a human donor in good health. Some clones in this sample may be carry-over from other donors' samples. Sequencing was carried out using T cells isolated from PBMCs. The CDR3, as DNA: TGTGCCAGCAGACCCGGGACAGGTTTCGAAGAGCAGTACTTC. Encoded protein: CASRPGTGFEEQYF.